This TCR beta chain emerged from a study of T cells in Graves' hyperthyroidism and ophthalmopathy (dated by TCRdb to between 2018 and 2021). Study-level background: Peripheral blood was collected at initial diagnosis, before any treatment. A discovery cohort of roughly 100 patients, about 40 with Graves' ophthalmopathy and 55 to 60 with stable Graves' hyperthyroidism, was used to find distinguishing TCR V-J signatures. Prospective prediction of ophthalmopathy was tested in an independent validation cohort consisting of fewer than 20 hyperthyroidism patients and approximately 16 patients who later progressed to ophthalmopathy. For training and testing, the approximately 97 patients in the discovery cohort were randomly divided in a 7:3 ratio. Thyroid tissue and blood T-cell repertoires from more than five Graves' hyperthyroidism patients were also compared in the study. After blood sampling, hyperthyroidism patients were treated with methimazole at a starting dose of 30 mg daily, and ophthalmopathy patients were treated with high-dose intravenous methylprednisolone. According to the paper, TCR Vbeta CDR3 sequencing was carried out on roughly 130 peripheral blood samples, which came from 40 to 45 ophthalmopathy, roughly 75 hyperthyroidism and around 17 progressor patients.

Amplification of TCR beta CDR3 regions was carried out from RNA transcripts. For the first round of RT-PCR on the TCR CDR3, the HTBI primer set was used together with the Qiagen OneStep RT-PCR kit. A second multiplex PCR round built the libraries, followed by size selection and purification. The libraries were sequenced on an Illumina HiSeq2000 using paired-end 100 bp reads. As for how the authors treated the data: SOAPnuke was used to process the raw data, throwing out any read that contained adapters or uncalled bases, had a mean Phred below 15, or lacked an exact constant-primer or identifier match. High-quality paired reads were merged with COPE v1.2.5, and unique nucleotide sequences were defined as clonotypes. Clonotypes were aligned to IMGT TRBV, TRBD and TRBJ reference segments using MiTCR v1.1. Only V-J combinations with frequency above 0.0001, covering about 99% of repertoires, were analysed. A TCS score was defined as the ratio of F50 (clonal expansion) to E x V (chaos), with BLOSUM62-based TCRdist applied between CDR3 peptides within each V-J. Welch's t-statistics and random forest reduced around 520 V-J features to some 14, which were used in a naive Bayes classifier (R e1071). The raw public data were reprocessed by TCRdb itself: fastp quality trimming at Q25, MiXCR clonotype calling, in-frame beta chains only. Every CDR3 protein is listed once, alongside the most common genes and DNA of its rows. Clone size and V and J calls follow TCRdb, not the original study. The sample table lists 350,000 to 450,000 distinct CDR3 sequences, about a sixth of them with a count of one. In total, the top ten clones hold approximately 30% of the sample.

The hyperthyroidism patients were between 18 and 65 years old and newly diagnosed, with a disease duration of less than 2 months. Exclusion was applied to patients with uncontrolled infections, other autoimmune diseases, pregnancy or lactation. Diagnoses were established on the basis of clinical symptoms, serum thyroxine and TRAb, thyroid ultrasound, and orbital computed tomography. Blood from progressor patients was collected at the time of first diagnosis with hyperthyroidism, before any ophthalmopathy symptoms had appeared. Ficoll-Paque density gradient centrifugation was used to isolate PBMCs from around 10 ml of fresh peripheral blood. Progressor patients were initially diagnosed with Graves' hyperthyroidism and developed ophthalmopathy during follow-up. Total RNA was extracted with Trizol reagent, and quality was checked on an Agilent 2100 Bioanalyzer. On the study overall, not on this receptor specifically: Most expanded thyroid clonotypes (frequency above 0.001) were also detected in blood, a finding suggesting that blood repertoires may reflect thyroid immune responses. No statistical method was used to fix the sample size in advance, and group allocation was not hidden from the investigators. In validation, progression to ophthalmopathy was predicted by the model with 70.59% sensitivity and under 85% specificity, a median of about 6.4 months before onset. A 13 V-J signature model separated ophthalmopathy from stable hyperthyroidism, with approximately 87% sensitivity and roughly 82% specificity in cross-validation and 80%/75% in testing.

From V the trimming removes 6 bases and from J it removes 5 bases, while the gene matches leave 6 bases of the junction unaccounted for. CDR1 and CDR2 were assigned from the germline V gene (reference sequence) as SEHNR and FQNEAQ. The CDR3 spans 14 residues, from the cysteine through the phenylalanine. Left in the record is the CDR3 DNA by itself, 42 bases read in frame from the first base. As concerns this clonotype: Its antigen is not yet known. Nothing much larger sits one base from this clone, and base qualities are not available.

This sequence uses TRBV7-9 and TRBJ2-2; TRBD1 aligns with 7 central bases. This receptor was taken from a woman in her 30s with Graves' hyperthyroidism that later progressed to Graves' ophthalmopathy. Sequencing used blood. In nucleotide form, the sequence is TGTGCCAGCAGTACAACAGGGGTAACCGGGGAGCTGTTTTTT. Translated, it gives CASSTTGVTGELFF.